A single T cell receptor (beta chain) is shown here with its context. Its cognate antigen has yet to be identified. Base quality data are lacking; no much larger clone is found one base away. TCR beta CDR3 regions were sequenced from DNA using the immunoSEQ Assay. The published analysis was carried out like this. To compute T cell density, TCR beta template counts were normalized to usable DNA, which was estimated by amplifying housekeeping genes. The preseqR package was used to estimate richness by extrapolating to 400,000 templates for PBMC samples and to 120,000 templates for tissue samples. Clonality was defined by subtracting Pielou's evenness from one. Tissue-enriched TCRs were identified by differential abundance testing using productive amino-acid clonotypes, minimum total count 5 and alpha 0.1. The Jaccard Index and the Morisita Overlap Index were used to quantify repertoire overlap between compartments. TCR beta CDR3s were clustered by GLIPH together with public tetramer-defined viral CDR3s, and at least three viral sequences plus V-gene enrichment were required for viral motifs. The table comes from immuneACCESS by way of TCRdb, which keeps in-frame sequences with V and J called. Part of the clones is missing from these tables; in studies checked, under half for an unresolved V gene and the rest for unknown reasons. The V and J calls and clone size come from that table; D and trimming were worked out from the DNA. The sample table holds about 1,400 clones, of which about 25% were seen once. Less than 8% of the sample belongs to the ten largest clones.

Including cysteine and phenylalanine, the CDR3 has 14 amino acids. Kept here is only the CDR3 DNA, which spans 42 bases and is read in frame from base 1. The germline V gene encodes CDR1 SGHRS and CDR2 YFSETQ. The V end loses 1 base and the J end loses 5 bases, and a stretch of 10 bases separates them. At diagnosis, peripheral blood, uninvolved tumor-adjacent lung and tumor were collected and were preserved as a mix of fresh-frozen and FFPE material. The data originate from a study of T cells in localized non-small cell lung cancer (dated by TCRdb to about 2020). At the level of the whole study: Comparing tumors with uninvolved tumor-adjacent lungs, the study looked at the T cell repertoires of around 250 patients with early-stage NSCLC. Of the NSCLC patients, 120 to 150 were male and roughly 100 were female, and the mean age was approximately 66 years. The cohort was made up of approximately 250 treatment-naive NSCLC patients whose localized lung tumors had been resected. The research as a whole found: A median of about 55 of the top 100 tumor clones were detected in paired uninvolved adjacent lung, and around 30 of these tumor clones were also found among the top 100 clones of the paired uninvolved adjacent lung. Higher blood T cell density associated with longer overall survival, while higher adjacent-lung clonality associated with shorter survival. Because multi-region tumor sequencing was not done, intratumor heterogeneity could not be ruled out. Uninvolved tumor-adjacent lung showed the highest T cell clonality, higher than tumor, which suggests more focused antigenic responses in the uninvolved tumor-adjacent lung. Because the study design was exploratory, TCR variables were selected using unadjusted p-values without false-discovery rate correction.

The sequencing here drew on lung tumor tissue, taken before any cancer treatment. This clonotype was obtained from a male donor at least 60 years old with stage II lung adenocarcinoma. Rearrangement joined TRBV5-1 to TRBJ2-1; TRBD2 is perhaps the D gene, given 5 matching bases. The CDR3 corresponds to CASSLLGSHNEQFF. Read as DNA, the sequence is TGCGCCAGCAGCTTGTTGGGGAGCCACAATGAGCAGTTCTTC.